The following is a TCR beta chain sequence with its context. Some 200,000 CFSE-labeled responder cells were plated with some 200,000 irradiated, violet-dye-labeled stimulator cells. These data are taken from a study of graft-versus-host responses after intestinal transplantation. Study-wide results and caveats: High graft-versus-host to host-versus-graft T cell clonal ratios marked allografts of patients with graft-donor macrochimerism.

The germline V gene encodes CDR1 SGHVS and CDR2 FQNEAQ. The CDR3 is made up of 15 amino acids. The ends were cut back, 1 base at V and 5 bases at J, with 14 bases in the middle. Only in-frame clones appear in the TCRdb table, and some are missing; sequencing was by immunoSEQ multiplex PCR. The table has about 25,000 clones, 40% seen once. The sample was alloreactive CD4+ T cells from a mixed lymphocyte reaction culture, taken before intestinal transplant. Subset: CFSE-low proliferating T cells sorted from approximately 6-day pre-transplant mixed lymphocyte reaction (GvH or HvG direction). The chain couples TRBV7-8 to TRBJ2-5; no definite D call. The source of this sequence is a human patient who received an intestinal transplant. This chain's CDR3 is CASSLVYLVAETQYF. In DNA, the CDR3 is TGTGCCAGCAGCTTAGTCTATCTAGTCGCTGAGACCCAGTACTTC.